These 5 T cell receptor beta chains were all obtained from the same sample, sequenced in a study of shared clonotypes between healthy human individuals. TCRdb keeps only in-frame clones here, not all; method: immunoSEQ multiplex PCR. The sample shows about 1.5 million clones, more than 95% of them seen only once. Source material: naive CD4+ T cells sorted from blood. As to subset: CD45RA+ positively selected. These receptors originate from a man younger than 40 in good health.

The chain joins TRBV9 to TRBJ2-2; 15 bases match TRBD2. V was pared by 1 base and J by 6 bases, with 10 bases of the junction left unmatched. The germline V gene encodes CDR1 SGDLS and CDR2 YYNGEE. This CDR3 has 19 residues. The CDR3 region is CASSVKGLAGGLGAGELFF. In DNA, the CDR3 is TGTGCCAGCAGCGTAAAGGGACTAGCGGGAGGTCTTGGGGCCGGGGAGCTGTTTTTT.

V gene TRBV27 combines with J gene TRBJ2-7, with 8 bases that match TRBD1. With 3 bases clipped from V and 5 bases from J, the junction kept 9 bases outside the gene matches. Germline V gives CDR1 MNHEY, CDR2 SMNVEV (reference sequence). The CDR3 runs to 15 residues. The CDR3: CASSFQGARSHEQYF. CDR3 coding DNA: TGTGCCAGCAGTTTTCAGGGGGCGCGGAGCCACGAGCAGTACTTC.

V is TRBV7-2 and J is TRBJ2-2; TRBD2 aligns across 13 bases. The germline gives CDR1 SGHTA, CDR2 FQGNSA. This CDR3 is 18 amino acids long. V lost 5 bases, J lost 7 bases, and 13 bases stayed unmatched. In nucleotides, the CDR3 is TGTGCCAGCAGCCCAACTAGCGGGAGGGCCGTGGTTTACGGGGAGCTGTTTTTT. Protein product: CASSPTSGRAVVYGELFF.

This chain joins TRBV2 and TRBJ2-6; 7 bases match TRBD1. V shed 5 bases and J 2 bases; nucleotides not matched to a gene: 3. This CDR3 comprises 15 residues. Looked up from germline, CDR1 is SNHLY and CDR2 is FYNNEI. The CDR3 sequence is CASSLTGTGANVLTF. CDR3 sequence (DNA): TGTGCCAGCAGTTTGACAGGGACTGGGGCCAACGTCCTGACTTTC.

This rearrangement joins TRBV5-4 to TRBJ2-5; no reliable D call. Germline V gene sequence: CDR1 SGHNT, CDR2 YYREEE (reference sequence). V was trimmed by 0 bases and J by 5 bases, leaving 11 bases between them. The CDR3 spans 14 residues. CDR3 DNA: TGTGCCAGCAGCTTGGACAGTAATAGGGAGACCCAGTACTTC. Protein: CASSLDSNRETQYF.